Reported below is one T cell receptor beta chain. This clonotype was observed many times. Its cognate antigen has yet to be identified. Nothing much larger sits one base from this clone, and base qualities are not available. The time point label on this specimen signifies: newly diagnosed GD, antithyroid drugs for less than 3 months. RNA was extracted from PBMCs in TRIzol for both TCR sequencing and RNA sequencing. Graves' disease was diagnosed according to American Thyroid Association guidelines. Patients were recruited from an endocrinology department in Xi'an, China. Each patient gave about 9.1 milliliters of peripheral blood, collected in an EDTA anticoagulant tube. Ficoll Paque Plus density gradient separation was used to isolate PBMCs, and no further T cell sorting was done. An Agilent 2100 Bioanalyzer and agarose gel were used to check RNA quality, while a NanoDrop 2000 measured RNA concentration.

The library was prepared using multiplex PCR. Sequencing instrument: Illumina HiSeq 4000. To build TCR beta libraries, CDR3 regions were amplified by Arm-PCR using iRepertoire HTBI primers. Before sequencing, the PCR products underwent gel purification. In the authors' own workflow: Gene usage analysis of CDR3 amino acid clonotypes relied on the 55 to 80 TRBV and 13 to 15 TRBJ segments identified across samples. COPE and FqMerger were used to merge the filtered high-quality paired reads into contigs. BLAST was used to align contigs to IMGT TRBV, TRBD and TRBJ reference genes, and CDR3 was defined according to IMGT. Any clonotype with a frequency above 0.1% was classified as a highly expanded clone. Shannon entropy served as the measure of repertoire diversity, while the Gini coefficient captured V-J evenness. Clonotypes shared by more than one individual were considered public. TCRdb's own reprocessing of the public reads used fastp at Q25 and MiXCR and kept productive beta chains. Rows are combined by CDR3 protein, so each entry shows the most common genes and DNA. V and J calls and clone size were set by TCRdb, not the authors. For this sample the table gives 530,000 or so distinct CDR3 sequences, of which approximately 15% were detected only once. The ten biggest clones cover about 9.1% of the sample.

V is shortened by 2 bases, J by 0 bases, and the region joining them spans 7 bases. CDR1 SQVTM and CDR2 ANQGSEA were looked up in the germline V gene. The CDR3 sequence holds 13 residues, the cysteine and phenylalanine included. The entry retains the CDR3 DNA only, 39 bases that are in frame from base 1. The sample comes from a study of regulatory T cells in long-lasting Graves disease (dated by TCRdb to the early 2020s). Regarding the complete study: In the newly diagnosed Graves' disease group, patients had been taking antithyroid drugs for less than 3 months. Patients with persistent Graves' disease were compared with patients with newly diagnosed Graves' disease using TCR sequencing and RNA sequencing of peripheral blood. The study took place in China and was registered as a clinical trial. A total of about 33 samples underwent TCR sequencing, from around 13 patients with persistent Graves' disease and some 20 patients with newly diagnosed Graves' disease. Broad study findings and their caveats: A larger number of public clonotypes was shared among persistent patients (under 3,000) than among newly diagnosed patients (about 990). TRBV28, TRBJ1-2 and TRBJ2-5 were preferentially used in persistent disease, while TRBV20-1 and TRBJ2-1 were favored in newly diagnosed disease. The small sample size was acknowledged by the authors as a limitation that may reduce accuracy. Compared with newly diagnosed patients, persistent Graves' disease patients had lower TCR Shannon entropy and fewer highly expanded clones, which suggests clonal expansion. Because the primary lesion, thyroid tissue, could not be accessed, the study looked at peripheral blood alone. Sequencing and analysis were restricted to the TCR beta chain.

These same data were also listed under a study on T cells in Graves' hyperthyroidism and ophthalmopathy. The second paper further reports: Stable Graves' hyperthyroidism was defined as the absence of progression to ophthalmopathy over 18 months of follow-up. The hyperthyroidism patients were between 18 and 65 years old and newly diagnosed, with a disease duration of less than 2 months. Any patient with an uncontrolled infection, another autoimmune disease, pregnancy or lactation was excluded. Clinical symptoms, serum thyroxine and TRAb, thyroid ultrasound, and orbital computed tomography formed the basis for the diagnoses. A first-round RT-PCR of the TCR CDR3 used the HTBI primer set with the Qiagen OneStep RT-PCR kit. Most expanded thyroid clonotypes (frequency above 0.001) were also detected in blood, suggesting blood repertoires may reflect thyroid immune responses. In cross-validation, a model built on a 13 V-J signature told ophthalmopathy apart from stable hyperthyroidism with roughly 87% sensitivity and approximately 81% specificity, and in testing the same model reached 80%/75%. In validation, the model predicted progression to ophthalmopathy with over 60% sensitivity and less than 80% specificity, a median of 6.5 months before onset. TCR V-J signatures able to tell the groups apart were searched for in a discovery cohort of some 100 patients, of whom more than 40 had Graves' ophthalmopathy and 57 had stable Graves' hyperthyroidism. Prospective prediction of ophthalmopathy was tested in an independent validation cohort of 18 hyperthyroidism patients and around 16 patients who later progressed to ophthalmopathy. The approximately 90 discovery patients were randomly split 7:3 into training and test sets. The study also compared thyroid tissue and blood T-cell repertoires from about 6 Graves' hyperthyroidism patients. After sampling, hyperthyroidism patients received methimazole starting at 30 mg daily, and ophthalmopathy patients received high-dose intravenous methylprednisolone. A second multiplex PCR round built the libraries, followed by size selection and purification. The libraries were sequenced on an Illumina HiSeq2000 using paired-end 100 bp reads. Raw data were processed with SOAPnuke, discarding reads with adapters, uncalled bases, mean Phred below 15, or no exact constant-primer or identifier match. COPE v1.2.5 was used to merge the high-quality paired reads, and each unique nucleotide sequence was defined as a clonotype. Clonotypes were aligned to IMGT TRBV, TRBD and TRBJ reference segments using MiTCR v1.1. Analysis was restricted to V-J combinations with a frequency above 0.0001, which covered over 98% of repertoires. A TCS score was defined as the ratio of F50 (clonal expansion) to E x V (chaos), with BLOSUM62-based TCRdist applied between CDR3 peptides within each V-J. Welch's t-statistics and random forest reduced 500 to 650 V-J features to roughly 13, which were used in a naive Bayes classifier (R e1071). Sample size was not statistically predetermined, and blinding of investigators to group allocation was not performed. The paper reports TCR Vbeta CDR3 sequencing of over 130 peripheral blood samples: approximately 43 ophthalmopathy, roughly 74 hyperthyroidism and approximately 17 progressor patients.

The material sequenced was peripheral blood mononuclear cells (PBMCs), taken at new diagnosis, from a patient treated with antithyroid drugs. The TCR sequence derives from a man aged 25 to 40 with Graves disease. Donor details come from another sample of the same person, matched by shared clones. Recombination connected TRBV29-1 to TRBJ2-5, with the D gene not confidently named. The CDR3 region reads CSVETRYQETQYF. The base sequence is TGCAGCGTTGAAACGAGGTACCAAGAGACCCAGTACTTC.